Each of the 22 T cell receptor beta chains below was sequenced from the same sample in a study of regulatory T cells in long-lasting Graves disease. Time point specified: persistent/refractory GD, antithyroid drugs over 5 years with positive TRAb. Construction of the TCR library relied on RNA isolated from PBMCs. Investigators prepared the TCR beta libraries by applying iRepertoire HTBI primers and Arm-PCR of CDR3 regions. TCRdb analysed the multiplex PCR reads with MiXCR anew, one entry per CDR3 protein. Counted here are more than 300,000 distinct CDR3 sequences, 23% occurring once; the ten biggest clones make up around 30%. The sample was peripheral blood mononuclear cells (PBMCs), taken when the disease was refractory, from a patient treated with antithyroid drugs. The source of these receptors is a woman aged 40 to 50 with Graves disease.

The genes are TRBV2 and TRBJ2-1, with D tentatively TRBD1 (5 bases). The germline V and J ends were trimmed by 0 bases and 7 bases, with 10 bases remaining between them. This CDR3 has 14 amino acids. Looked up from germline, CDR1 is SNHLY and CDR2 is FYNNEI. CDR3 DNA: TGTGCCAGCAGTGAAGCCCACGGACAAAATGAGCAGTTCTTC. It codes for CASSEAHGQNEQFF.

This clonotype was seen only a few times. The V call is TRBV7-9, the J call TRBJ1-4; TRBD1 might be the D (5 bases). The CDR3 runs to 17 residues. The germline V and J ends were trimmed by 3 bases and 5 bases, with 19 bases remaining between them. CDR1 SEHNR and CDR2 FQNEAQ come from the germline V gene (reference sequence). The CDR3 DNA reads as TGTGCCAGCAGCTTGGGACGGAAAAACCTGTTAAATGAAAAACTGTTTTTT. Its protein product is CASSLGRKNLLNEKLFF.

In its sample, this clonotype was seen many times. The gene calls are TRBV7-9 and TRBJ2-7; 7 bases map to TRBD1. The CDR3 has 14 residues. CDR1 is SEHNR, CDR2 FQNEAQ, per germline (reference sequence). J gave up 2 bases and V 5 bases, and 6 bases lay outside the gene matches. The CDR3 DNA sequence: TGTGCCAGCAGCGCCTGGGACAGCACCTACGAGCAGTACTTC. It specifies CASSAWDSTYEQYF.

Concerning this clonotype itself: One junction end disagrees with the germline gene, perhaps due to a read error. This chain connects TRBV28 to TRBJ2-6; either TRBD1 or TRBD2 may fit D (6 bases each). The CDR3 runs to 16 residues. Germline assignment: CDR1 MDHEN and CDR2 SYDVKM. The DNA for the CDR3 is TGTGCCAGCAGTCCTTTGGGGGGCTCTGGGGTCAACGTCCTGACTTTC. It encodes CASSPLGGSGVNVLTF.

This chain uses TRBV20-1 with TRBJ1-1; D unclear. CDR3 length equals 14 residues. V was trimmed by 3 bases and J by 0 bases, leaving 11 bases between them. CDR1 DFQATT and CDR2 SNEGSKA come from the germline V gene (reference sequence). The DNA of the CDR3 is TGCAGTGCTAGTGATTGGCAGATGAACACTGAAGCTTTCTTT. It yields the protein CSASDWQMNTEAFF.

The chain uses TRBV2 and TRBJ2-5; 12 nucleotides agree with TRBD2. V lost 6 bases and J lost 4; bases outside the gene matches: 6. The CDR3 length is 15 residues. CDR1 is SNHLY and CDR2 is FYNNEI in the germline V gene. The CDR3 sequence is CASSSLAGGSETQYF. The CDR3 coding sequence is TGTGCCAGCAGCTCACTAGCGGGAGGATCAGAGACCCAGTACTTC.

This clonotype showed up just a few times. The J gene is TRBJ2-2, the V gene TRBV6-2 or TRBV6-3; D remains ambiguous. Trimming took off 2 bases at V and 6 bases at J, with 10 bases between the two ends. The CDR3 extends over 14 amino acids. Germline loops: CDR1 MNHEY, CDR2 SVGEGT. The CDR3 sequence: CASSYRYPSGELFF. DNA of the CDR3: TGTGCCAGCAGTTACCGGTACCCGTCCGGGGAGCTGTTTTTT.

The table lists this clonotype with many counts. V and J are TRBV29-1 and TRBJ1-1; TRBD1 might be the D (5 bases). Trimming pared 5 bases from V and 3 bases from J, leaving 10 bases between. CDR1 and CDR2 (germline): SQVTM, ANQGSEA. The CDR3 covers 12 residues. The CDR3 reads CSVSLGDTEAFF. CDR3 in DNA: TGCAGCGTTAGTCTGGGGGACACTGAAGCTTTCTTT. Full variable domain (outside the CDR3, taken from reference TRBV29-1 and TRBJ1-1): SAVISQKPSRDICQRGTSLTIQCQVDSQVTMMFWYRQQPGQSLTLIATANQGSEATYESGFVIDKFPISRPNLTFSTLTVSNMSPEDSSIYLCSVSLGDTEAFFGQGTRLTVV.

This clonotype showed up many times. This chain uses TRBV6-1 with TRBJ2-4; D could derive from TRBD1 or TRBD2 (5 bases each). CDR3 length: 15 amino acids. V was shortened by 6 bases and J by 8 bases, with 20 bases between the two germline ends. CDR1 and CDR2 (germline): MNHNS, SASEGT. Written as DNA, the CDR3 is TGTGCCAGCAGCTACGTTAATGGGGGTCGGGACATTCAGTACTTC. It encodes CASSYVNGGRDIQYF.

This clonotype was counted many times. V usage is TRBV2 and J usage is TRBJ2-5; D is perhaps TRBD2 (6 bases). In germline, CDR1 is SNHLY, CDR2 FYNNEI. V dropped 2 bases and J dropped 4 bases, with 17 bases sitting between them. The CDR3 extends over 16 amino acids. In DNA, the CDR3 is TGTGCCAGCAGTGAATACCTACTAGCATCGGGAGAGACCCAGTACTTC. Encoded protein: CASSEYLLASGETQYF.

On this clonotype itself: Sequence at one end of the junction differs from germline and may be a read error. This chain connects TRBV20-1 to TRBJ2-7, with D tentatively TRBD2 (6 bases). This CDR3 spans 14 amino acids. From germline, CDR1 is DFQATT and CDR2 SNEGSKA (reference sequence). The DNA of the CDR3 is TGCAGCGCGAGTTGGTGGGAGGAACAAGAGACCCAGCACTTC. Its translation: CSASWWEEQETQHF.

As to this clonotype: Likely a read error: the CDR3 ends without its conserved phenylalanine or tryptophan. This chain joins TRBV2 and TRBJ2-7; no definite D call. V lost 7 bases and J 1 base, leaving 14 bases between the germline ends. Per the germline V gene, CDR1 is SNHLY and CDR2 is FYNNEI. This CDR3 region has 14 residues. The CDR3: CASTRIQTSYEQYL. CDR3 sequence (DNA): TGTGCCAGCACCCGAATACAAACTTCCTACGAGCAGTACCTC.

This clonotype was seen a few times. The rearrangement uses TRBV27 and TRBJ1-6; 7 positions match TRBD1. The ends lost 6 bases at V and 10 bases at J; junction bases unmatched: 9. The CDR3 length is 14 residues. CDR1 MNHEY and CDR2 SMNVEV come from the germline V gene (reference sequence). This CDR3 is CASRPGTENSPLHF. The CDR3 nucleotides read TGTGCCAGCAGACCCGGGACAGAGAACTCACCCCTCCACTTT.

This clonotype was seen repeatedly, ten times or more. CDR3 amino acids: CASSLVGGGEQFF. CDR3 bases: TGTGCCAGCAGCTTAGTAGGGGGGGGTGAGCAGTTCTTC. The chain links TRBV11-2 to TRBJ2-1; D may be TRBD2 (7 bases). The CDR3 covers 13 residues. The germline V gene has CDR1 SGHAT and CDR2 FQNNGV. V dropped 1 base and J dropped 9 bases, with 10 bases sitting between them.

V gene TRBV7-9 combines with J gene TRBJ2-4; TRBD1 is a possible D gene (5 bases). Per the germline V gene, CDR1 is SEHNR and CDR2 is FQNEAQ (reference sequence). The V gene lost 5 bases and the J gene lost 0 bases, with 17 bases spanning the gap. The CDR3 runs 17 residues. CDR3 bases: TGTGCCAGCAGCGGTGGCAGGGCGACACTAGCCAAAAACATTCAGTACTTC. Its protein product is CASSGGRATLAKNIQYF.

This rearrangement joins TRBV20-1 to TRBJ2-3; 7 nucleotides match TRBD2. After removal of 5 bases from V and 5 bases from J, the junction contained 13 bases not matched to a gene. This CDR3 contains 15 residues. Germline V gives CDR1 DFQATT, CDR2 SNEGSKA (reference sequence). The CDR3 is CSAPLRAGAKDTQYF. The CDR3 nucleotides read TGCAGTGCTCCTCTTCGGGCGGGAGCGAAAGATACGCAGTATTTT.

This clonotype was seen at least ten times. The chain joins TRBV2 to TRBJ1-5; weak D call: TRBD1 (6 bases). The germline CDR1 and CDR2 sequences are SNHLY and FYNNEI. Trimming pared 8 bases from V and 0 bases from J, leaving 8 bases between. The CDR3 covers 13 residues. The DNA for the CDR3 is TGTGCCAGCCGGGACATTAGCAATCAGCCCCAGCATTTT. Encoded protein: CASRDISNQPQHF.

There are many counts of this clonotype. The V and J genes are TRBV12-3 or TRBV12-4 and TRBJ2-6, with D uncertain. Trimming left V 3 bases short and J 9 bases short, with 9 bases between. CDR3 length: 13 amino acids. CDR3 sequence reads: CASSFMRVNVLTF. The CDR3 DNA sequence: TGTGCCAGCAGTTTTATGCGCGTCAACGTCCTGACTTTC.

This clonotype showed up just a few times. The chain is built from TRBV28 and TRBJ2-2, with 12 bases matching TRBD2. Germline CDR1 is MDHEN and CDR2 is SYDVKM. The CDR3 spans 17 residues. The V and J ends lost 4 bases and 1 base, in that order; junction bases with no gene match: 4. The CDR3 DNA sequence: TGTGCCAGCAGTTCGACTAGCGGGAGATTGAACACCGGGGAGCTGTTTTTT. This translates into CASSSTSGRLNTGELFF.

This clonotype was seen repeatedly, ten times or more. The V gene is TRBV5-1, the J gene TRBJ2-7; 7 bases agree with TRBD1. Germline assignment: CDR1 SGHRS and CDR2 YFSETQ. With V trimmed by 5 bases and J by 7 bases, 12 bases remained unmatched. CDR3 length equals 14 residues. DNA for the CDR3: TGCGCCAGCAGACGAGGACAGGACCAGAGGGAGCAGTACTTC. Translating gives CASRRGQDQREQYF.

This clonotype was seen at least ten times. This sequence joins TRBV28 and TRBJ2-7, with TRBD1 identical over 9 bases. From germline, CDR1 is MDHEN and CDR2 SYDVKM. V lost 5 bases, J lost 2 bases, and 7 bases stayed unmatched. The CDR3 has 15 residues. The CDR3: CASSPTGTGTYEQYF. The DNA for the CDR3 is TGTGCCAGCAGTCCTACCGGGACAGGGACCTACGAGCAGTACTTC.

This clonotype occurred many times. This chain connects TRBV28 to TRBJ2-7; TRBD1 matches 9 bases. The CDR3 totals 14 residues. Germline V lookup: CDR1 MDHEN, CDR2 SYDVKM. V lost 7 bases, J lost 0 bases, and 4 bases stayed unmatched. CDR3 DNA: TGTGCCAGCAAACTACAGGGGGCCTCCTACGAGCAGTACTTC. Protein: CASKLQGASYEQYF.